This TCR beta chain emerged from a study of shared clonotypes between healthy human individuals. The study's findings and limits: Sampling included only blood; tissue repertoires likely differ. Having only a few donors restricted how much genetic and exposure-history diversity was captured. For naive CD4 cells, 4% to 6% of clonotypes were shared across a few donors.

Germline V gene data show CDR1 as SGHTA and CDR2 as FQGNSA. This CDR3 comprises 15 residues. As regards this clone: Its antigen is not identified.

Clones were read by immunoSEQ multiplex PCR, and TCRdb kept only the in-frame ones, dropping some. The data hold 150,000 to 200,000 clones, with over 85% observed a single time. CD45RA-negative memory and CD45RA+ naive subsets were split from the CD4+ cells. The receptor was isolated from a woman in her twenties or thirties in good health. The V and J genes are TRBV7-2 and TRBJ2-5, with D maybe TRBD2 (6 bases). The J call may be mistaken, given a closer DNA end match to TRBJ2-7. The sample consisted of naive CD4+ T cells sorted from blood. The subset here: CD45RA+ positively selected. The CDR3 loop is CASSLTGESVYEQYF. The CDR3 region has the DNA TGTGCCAGCAGCTTAACGGGAGAGAGTGTCTACGAGCAGTACTTC.